Listed here are 8 T cell receptor beta chains from one sample, sequenced in a study of blood T cell repertoires in COVID-19 (dated by TCRdb to about 2020). The protocol used for the library was the immunoSEQ multiplex PCR assay. TCRdb limited this immuneACCESS table to in-frame rearrangements with V and J called. A share of clones is missing; checked studies link under half to unresolved V genes, and the rest is unexplained. Counted in this sample were approximately 50,000 clones; roughly 85% of them appeared once. The leading ten clones occupy about 6% of the sample. Sequenced: peripheral blood. The receptor set was obtained from a man between 60 and 75 years old with acute or convalescent COVID-19.

The J gene is TRBJ2-7, the V gene TRBV24-1; 10 nucleotides match TRBD1. The ends lost 3 bases at V and 5 bases at J; junction bases unmatched: 6. Germline CDR1 reads KGHDR; CDR2 reads SFDVKD. This CDR3 comprises 15 residues. The CDR3 is CATSDPLGTGDEQYF. The CDR3 nucleotides read TGTGCCACCAGTGATCCCCTAGGGACAGGGGACGAGCAGTACTTC.

The rearrangement links TRBV6-4 to TRBJ2-2; maybe TRBD1 (5 bases). Germline V gives CDR1 MRHNA, CDR2 SNTAGT. V lost 2 bases and J 6 bases, leaving 13 bases between the germline ends. This CDR3 comprises 15 residues. The CDR3, as DNA: TGTGCCAGCAGTGACCAGGGAACTGAGGCCGGGGAGCTGTTTTTT. It specifies CASSDQGTEAGELFF.

This clone was counted once. This chain links TRBV27 with TRBJ1-2, with 9 nucleotides matching TRBD1. The CDR3 loop spans 16 amino acids. Trimming removed 6 bases from V and 3 bases from J; junction bases left unmatched: 11. Per germline, CDR1 MNHEY and CDR2 SMNVEV (reference sequence). The CDR3 sequence is CASSAYRGRGDYGYTF. The CDR3, as DNA: TGTGCCAGCAGCGCATACAGGGGGCGTGGGGACTATGGCTACACCTTC.

This CDR3 is CASTSLDRWGTDTQYF. The CDR3 bases are TGCGCCAGCACCTCACTAGACAGGTGGGGCACAGATACGCAGTATTTT. The chain employs TRBV5-1 and TRBJ2-3; the D gene is possibly TRBD1 (6 bases). The CDR3 covers 16 residues. The V end lost 6 bases, the J end lost 1 base, and 18 bases lay between the germline ends. The germline V gene encodes CDR1 SGHRS and CDR2 YFSETQ. The full variable domain, in which reference TRBV5-1 and TRBJ2-3 provide the parts outside the CDR3, is KAGVTQTPRYLIKTRGQQVTLSCSPISGHRSVSWYQQTPGQGLQFLFEYFSETQRNKGNFPGRFSGRQFSNSRSEMNVSTLELGDSALYLCASTSLDRWGTDTQYFGPGTRLTVL.

This chain uses TRBV29-1 with TRBJ1-4; perhaps TRBD1 as D (6 bases). Germline assignment: CDR1 SQVTM and CDR2 ANQGSEA. V lost 5 bases, J lost 5 bases, and 15 bases lay in between. The length of the CDR3 is 14 residues. CDR3 protein: CSVPATGRNEKLFF. In DNA, the CDR3 is TGCAGCGTTCCCGCGACAGGTCGGAATGAAAAACTGTTTTTT.

This clone was observed a few times. The chain has TRBV24-1 and TRBJ1-6, with TRBD1 identical over 7 bases. Per the germline V gene, CDR1 is KGHDR and CDR2 is SFDVKD. The V segment lost 4 bases and the J segment 6 bases; nucleotides outside the gene matches: 5. This CDR3 contains 15 residues. The CDR3 loop reads CATSDFRGRNSPLHF. In DNA, the CDR3 is TGTGCCACCAGTGACTTTAGGGGGCGTAATTCACCCCTCCACTTT.

The J gene is TRBJ2-1, the V gene TRBV2; D might be TRBD1 (5 bases). The CDR3 covers 13 residues. V lost 7 bases and J 0 bases, leaving 7 bases between the germline ends. Germline V gene data show CDR1 as SNHLY and CDR2 as FYNNEI. Here the CDR3 reads CASTDSSYNEQFF. CDR3 DNA sequence: TGTGCCAGCACCGACAGCTCCTACAATGAGCAGTTCTTC. Complete variable domain (other parts from reference TRBV2 and TRBJ2-1): EPEVTQTPSHQVTQMGQEVILRCVPISNHLYFYWYRQILGQKVEFLVSFYNNEISEKSEIFDDQFSVERPDGSNFTLKIRSTKLEDSAMYFCASTDSSYNEQFFGPGTRLTVL.

In this sample, this clone turned up once. The chain recombines TRBV6-5 with TRBJ1-1, with 8 bases identical to TRBD1. The CDR3 sequence is 15 residues long. V lost 6 bases and J lost 6; bases outside the gene matches: 12. Per germline, CDR1 MNHEY and CDR2 SVGAGI. CDR3 sequence: CASSAPRTGRPEAFF. The DNA for the CDR3 is TGTGCCAGCAGCGCCCCTCGGACAGGGAGGCCTGAAGCTTTCTTT.